These T cell receptor beta chains were read from a single sample in a study of shared T cell receptors in the human thymus. Generated by immunoSEQ multiplex PCR, the TCRdb table keeps only in-frame clones and is missing some. The sample holds more than 550,000 clones, roughly 85% seen once. The data also belong to a second study, concerning human thymus T cells.

The material sequenced was thymocytes. Every receptor here comes from a girl under three years old with a congenital heart defect. Both conserved end residues are part of each CDR3. The D gene is left open where the match is weak. Expanded clones get a size class; other rows say once, few or many, or leave the size out.

V gene	D gene	clone size	J gene	CDR3 protein	CDR3 DNA
TRBV6-5	NA	NA	TRBJ2-7	CASTSTDSYTYEQYF	TGTGCCAGCACTTCAACCGACAGCTATACCTACGAGCAGTACTTC
TRBV6-5	NA	NA	TRBJ2-7	CASSYSQGEQYF	TGTGCCAGCAGTTACTCGCAGGGCGAGCAGTACTTC
TRBV2	TRBD1	once	TRBJ2-2	CASSDRQGATGELFF	TGTGCCAGCAGTGATAGGCAGGGGGCGACCGGGGAGCTGTTTTTT
TRBV30	NA	NA	TRBJ1-6	CACHRESYNSPLHF	TGTGCCTGCCACAGGGAGTCCTATAATTCACCCCTCCACTTT
TRBV19	NA	NA	TRBJ1-2	CASSTPGNYGYTF	TGTGCCAGTAGTACCCCCGGGAACTATGGCTACACCTTC
TRBV7-8	TRBD1	few	TRBJ1-1	CASSPGTGRDTEAFF	TGTGCCAGCAGCCCAGGGACAGGGAGGGACACTGAAGCTTTCTTT
TRBV14	TRBD2	NA	TRBJ2-5	CASSRKEIRTSAGMGQETQYF	TGTGCCAGCAGCCGGAAAGAGATCCGGACTAGCGCCGGGATGGGGCAAGAGACCCAGTACTTC
TRBV5-1	TRBD1	NA	TRBJ2-1	CASSIGTGNEQFF	TGCGCCAGCAGCATCGGGACAGGCAATGAGCAGTTCTTC
TRBV29-1	NA	NA	TRBJ2-2	CSVQWTGVNGELFF	TGCAGCGTCCAATGGACGGGGGTAAACGGGGAGCTGTTTTTT
TRBV12-2	NA	NA	TRBJ2-2	CASRLAGLHGGELFF	TGTGCAAGTCGCTTAGCGGGGCTCCACGGAGGGGAGCTGTTTTTT
TRBV14	TRBD2	NA	TRBJ2-1	CASSQAVAGGLMDEQFF	TGTGCCAGCAGCCAAGCCGTGGCGGGGGGGCTTATGGATGAGCAGTTCTTC
TRBV28	NA	NA	TRBJ1-5	CASSSRGGINQPQHF	TGTGCCAGCAGCTCCCGTGGAGGGATCAATCAGCCCCAGCATTTT
TRBV7-8	TRBD2	NA	TRBJ2-5	CASSSPTPGTSGGQETQYF	TGTGCCAGCAGCTCCCCCACCCCGGGGACTAGCGGGGGCCAAGAGACCCAGTACTTC
TRBV11-2	NA	once	TRBJ1-4	CASSLPGDGREKLFF	TGTGCCAGCAGCTTGCCAGGGGACGGCAGGGAAAAACTGTTTTTT
TRBV27	NA	NA	TRBJ1-2	CASSARPPRDTSSYYTF	TGTGCCAGCAGTGCCCGACCTCCTCGGGACACCTCGTCCTACTACACCTTC
TRBV6-1	NA	NA	TRBJ1-2	CASSDERSYGYTF	TGTGCCAGCAGTGATGAGAGGAGTTATGGCTACACCTTC
TRBV12-5	NA	NA	TRBJ2-1	CASGLVQDEQFF	TGTGCTAGTGGTTTGGTACAGGACGAGCAGTTCTTC
TRBV11-2	TRBD2	few	TRBJ2-5	CASSWGGLAGGPETQYF	TGTGCCAGCAGCTGGGGGGGCCTAGCGGGGGGGCCAGAGACCCAGTACTTC
TRBV4-1	TRBD1	NA	TRBJ2-1	CASSLTGGSYNEQFF	TGCGCCAGCAGCCTCACAGGGGGAAGCTACAATGAGCAGTTCTTC
TRBV25-1	NA	NA	TRBJ1-1	CASSDSKHRDTEAFF	TGTGCCAGCAGTGATTCCAAACACAGGGACACTGAAGCTTTCTTT
TRBV5-8	NA	NA	TRBJ1-2	CASSFEGGDGYTF	TGTGCCAGCAGCTTCGAGGGCGGGGATGGCTACACCTTC
TRBV5-6	NA	NA	TRBJ2-3	CASSLRPVFGGLTDTQYF	TGTGCCAGCAGCTTGCGCCCGGTTTTCGGGGGGCTGACAGATACGCAGTATTTT
TRBV7-9	NA	NA	TRBJ2-2	CASSFLIGQFETGELFF	TGTGCCAGCAGCTTTCTGATAGGACAGTTCGAAACCGGGGAGCTGTTTTTT
TRBV11-2	TRBD1	few	TRBJ1-6	CASSPRDRVSNSPLHF	TGTGCCAGCAGCCCCCGGGACAGGGTTTCGAATTCACCCCTCCACTTT
TRBV4-1	TRBD1	once	TRBJ2-7	CASSHRTGTGSYEQYF	TGCGCCAGCAGCCATAGGACCGGGACAGGGTCCTACGAGCAGTACTTC
TRBV6-4	TRBD1	NA	TRBJ1-2	CASSPTTGDAGYTF	TGTGCCAGCAGTCCAACAACAGGGGACGCTGGCTACACCTTC
TRBV10-2	TRBD1	NA	TRBJ1-2	CASSWDRDYGYTF	TGCGCCAGCAGTTGGGACAGGGATTATGGCTACACCTTC
TRBV10-3	TRBD1	NA	TRBJ2-1	CAISEGSSQGAARGQFF	TGTGCCATCAGTGAAGGCTCCTCCCAGGGGGCGGCCCGAGGGCAGTTCTTC
TRBV28	NA	once	TRBJ1-1	CASSTGLNTEAFF	TGTGCCAGCAGCACAGGGTTGAACACTGAAGCTTTCTTT
TRBV6-9	NA	NA	TRBJ1-2	CASSSGGTPLGYTF	TGTGCCAGCAGTTCCGGGGGAACCCCGCTGGGCTACACCTTC
TRBV5-1	TRBD1	NA	TRBJ1-4	CASSPGQGNEKLFF	TGCGCCAGCAGCCCGGGACAGGGGAATGAAAAACTGTTTTTT
TRBV5-6	NA	few	TRBJ2-1	CASSLWNSICSWFF	TGTGCCAGCAGCTTATGGAATAGCATCTGCTCGTGGTTCTTC
TRBV4-3	NA	NA	TRBJ2-4	CASSQGGAELAKNIQYF	TGCGCCAGCAGCCAAGGTGGGGCCGAGTTAGCCAAAAACATTCAGTACTTC
TRBV5-6	TRBD1	NA	TRBJ1-1	CATRDRANTEAFF	TGTGCCACCCGGGACAGGGCGAACACTGAAGCTTTCTTT
TRBV4-1	NA	NA	TRBJ1-2	CASSQEGGRTNYYGYTF	TGCGCCAGCAGCCAAGAGGGTGGAAGGACAAACTACTATGGCTACACCTTC
TRBV7-9	TRBD2	NA	TRBJ2-5	CASSKAGGHCSGSQETQYF	TGTGCCAGCAGCAAAGCGGGGGGGCATTGTTCCGGGAGTCAAGAGACCCAGTACTTC
TRBV4-1	NA	NA	TRBJ1-4	CASSQDPQVPEKLFF	TGCGCCAGCAGCCAAGATCCGCAGGTACCTGAAAAACTGTTTTTT
TRBV5-1	NA	NA	TRBJ1-1	CASSLLQANTEAFF	TGCGCCAGCAGCCTCCTCCAGGCGAACACTGAAGCTTTCTTT
TRBV4-2	TRBD2	NA	TRBJ2-1	CASRRVAGGNEQFF	TGTGCCAGCAGGAGGGTAGCGGGGGGGAATGAGCAGTTCTTC
TRBV5-1	NA	NA	TRBJ1-2	CASSSSHGGRYGYTF	TGCGCCAGCAGCTCGTCTCACGGGGGACGCTATGGCTACACCTTC
TRBV7-9	TRBD1	NA	TRBJ1-2	CASSSDRGLGYGYTF	TGTGCCAGCAGCTCCGACAGGGGGCTAGGCTATGGCTACACCTTC
TRBV4-1	TRBD1	NA	TRBJ1-1	CASRRGQGYPWAFF	TGCGCCAGCAGGCGGGGACAGGGATATCCGTGGGCTTTCTTT
TRBV10-2	NA	NA	TRBJ1-2	CASSESGIGLDSGYTF	TGCGCCAGCAGTGAGTCCGGTATTGGCCTCGACAGTGGCTACACCTTC
TRBV5-1	TRBD1	NA	TRBJ1-2	CASSRQGLESYGYTF	TGCGCCAGCAGCCGACAGGGGCTCGAGAGCTATGGCTACACCTTC
TRBV30	NA	once	TRBJ1-4	CAWSGEGEKLFF	TGTGCCTGGTCAGGGGAGGGAGAAAAACTGTTTTTT
TRBV15	NA	NA	TRBJ1-1	CATHGGGTEAFF	TGTGCCACCCATGGGGGGGGGACTGAAGCTTTCTTT
TRBV11-2	NA	NA	TRBJ2-5	CASSLGSEAYQETQYF	TGTGCCAGCAGCTTAGGATCTGAGGCATACCAAGAGACCCAGTACTTC
TRBV6-1	TRBD2	once	TRBJ2-2	CASSEALLVRRIWGGLNTGELFF	TGTGCCAGCAGTGAAGCGCTTCTCGTACGGCGGATTTGGGGGGGGTTAAACACCGGGGAGCTGTTTTTT
TRBV27	TRBD1	once	TRBJ1-6	CASSPRGQANSPLHF	TGTGCCAGCAGTCCCCGGGGACAGGCTAATTCACCCCTCCACTTT